This TCR beta chain was retrieved from a study of control samples from healthy donors and cancer patients. Produced via immunoSEQ multiplex PCR; TCRdb's table is partial and in-frame only. The sample has some 150,000 clones, approximately 94% seen once. Sequencing used blood. The receptor's source is a man in his forties or fifties in good health.

As DNA, the CDR3 is TGTGCCAGCAGCTTGTGGGCCGGGGAGCTGTTTTTT. Translating it yields CASSLWAGELFF. The gene calls are TRBV5-6 and TRBJ2-2; D remains ambiguous. The CDR3 extends over 12 amino acids. V gave up 1 base and J gave up 6 bases, with 4 bases separating them. The germline V gene has CDR1 SGHDT and CDR2 YYEEEE.